This T cell receptor (beta chain) was recorded in a study of blood T cell repertoires in COVID-19. At the level of the study: From T cells, B-cell-depleted T cells, or PBMCs came the material, which was cDNA or gDNA.

Participant ages covered about 18 to 95 years across around 22 US areas. Generated by immunoSEQ multiplex PCR, the TCRdb table keeps only in-frame clones and is missing some. Of around 500,000 clones in the sample, roughly 90% were seen once. The V gene's germline CDR1 is SGHTA and CDR2 FQGNSA. The CDR3 is made up of 14 amino acids. V was cut by 0 bases and J by 8 bases, with 13 bases left in between. V and J are TRBV7-2 and TRBJ1-2, with unresolved D. The specimen was PBMCs or T cells enriched from blood (not recorded which). The receptor's source is a woman aged 40 to 49 who had recovered from COVID-19. Written as DNA, the CDR3 is TGTGCCAGCAGCTTAGCCGTGGGAAGCGGAGGCTACACCTTC. Translation: CASSLAVGSGGYTF.